The present T cell receptor beta chain was sequenced within a study of post-analysis software for immune sequencing data. Study-level information: Progressive-relapsing, secondary progressive and relapsing-remitting multiple sclerosis were among the disease courses included. The study, taken as a whole, reports: There were five TRBV segments more frequent in patients than controls, and TRBV5-6, TRBV5-1 and TRBV20-1 were among them.

Germline-derived CDR1 and CDR2 are SNHLY and FYNNEI. V lost 6 bases to trimming and J lost 0 bases, with 12 bases between them. The CDR3 extends over 15 amino acids. Worth noting for this clonotype: The antigen is undetermined.

cDNA libraries for TCR beta contained unique molecular identifiers. TCRdb re-called the PCR reads through MiXCR, storing one row per CDR3 protein. Of fewer than 850,000 distinct CDR3 sequences listed, about 32% are singletons. This TCR was recovered from a girl aged 10-17 years with multiple sclerosis. The V call is TRBV2, the J call TRBJ2-1; perhaps TRBD1 as D (5 bases). The sample comprised blood. The CDR3 nucleotides read TGTGCCAGCAGACCCGGACAAGACTCCTACAATGAGCAGTTCTTC. It codes for CASRPGQDSYNEQFF. Full variable domain (missing parts from reference TRBV2 and TRBJ2-1): EPEVTQTPSHQVTQMGQEVILRCVPISNHLYFYWYRQILGQKVEFLVSFYNNEISEKSEIFDDQFSVERPDGSNFTLKIRSTKLEDSAMYFCASRPGQDSYNEQFFGPGTRLTVL.